Listed below are T cell receptor beta chains from one sample, sequenced in a study of T cell responses to AZD1222 COVID-19 vaccine. The method was immunoSEQ multiplex PCR; TCRdb's version includes in-frame clones alone and lacks a portion of them. The data show tens of thousands of clones, approximately 90% seen once. Here the sequenced sample was peripheral blood, taken on day 0 of AZD1222 vaccination. All receptors derive from an adult in good health. CDR3s include the opening cysteine and the closing phenylalanine or tryptophan. The D gene is left open where the match is weak. Size is omitted from some rows. Given values are once, few, many or a class for expanded clones.

v_call	j_call	clone_size	d_call	cdr3_aa	cdr3_nt
TRBV12-3/TRBV12-4	TRBJ2-5	.	.	CASSSGVSETQYF	TGTGCCAGCAGCTCAGGGGTCTCGGAGACCCAGTACTTC
TRBV5-1	TRBJ2-5	.	.	CASSWGRSQETQYF	TGCGCCAGCAGCTGGGGACGGAGCCAAGAGACCCAGTACTTC
TRBV28	TRBJ2-6	once	.	CAGGSGANVLTF	TGTGCCGGGGGGTCTGGGGCCAACGTCCTGACTTTC
TRBV6-2/TRBV6-3	TRBJ2-1	.	.	CASSYGGWRGYNEQFF	TGTGCCAGCAGTTACGGAGGCTGGCGGGGATACAATGAGCAGTTCTTC
TRBV11-2	TRBJ2-3	.	TRBD2	CASTKWGLAGEGGTDTQYF	TGTGCCAGCACCAAGTGGGGACTAGCGGGAGAAGGTGGCACAGATACGCAGTATTTT
TRBV4-1	TRBJ2-1	.	.	CASSRTFTVEQFF	TGCGCCAGCAGCCGGACATTTACGGTTGAGCAGTTCTTC
TRBV6-1	TRBJ1-4	few	.	CASSERYRSEKLFF	TGTGCCAGCAGTGAAAGATACCGTAGTGAAAAACTGTTTTTT
TRBV6-5	TRBJ2-1	.	.	CASSYLGDSYNEQFF	TGTGCCAGCAGTTACCTTGGGGACTCCTACAATGAGCAGTTCTTC
TRBV24-1	TRBJ2-2	.	.	CATSENTGELFF	TGTGCCACCAGTGAGAACACCGGGGAGCTGTTTTTT
TRBV11-1	TRBJ2-1	.	TRBD2	CASSPLWAGGSNEQFF	TGTGCCAGCAGCCCGCTCTGGGCGGGAGGAAGCAATGAGCAGTTCTTC
TRBV9	TRBJ2-7	.	TRBD2	CASSPLREGPYEQYF	TGTGCCAGCAGCCCCCTGCGGGAGGGCCCCTACGAGCAGTACTTC
TRBV4-3	TRBJ1-4	.	.	CASSQDGAGGEKLFF	TGCGCCAGCAGCCAAGATGGGGCCGGAGGGGAAAAACTGTTTTTT
TRBV13	TRBJ2-7	.	.	CASSSRQDSLFSYEQYF	TGTGCCAGCAGCTCCCGACAGGATAGCCTTTTCTCCTACGAGCAGTACTTC
TRBV6-5	TRBJ2-7	medium-sized	TRBD2	CASSYSSGSSYEQYF	TGTGCCAGCAGTTACTCTAGCGGGAGCTCCTACGAGCAGTACTTC
TRBV19	TRBJ2-2	once	.	CASSMQTGELFF	TGTGCCAGTAGTATGCAGACCGGGGAGCTGTTTTTT
TRBV7-9	TRBJ1-6	.	.	CASSFPGLGSPLHF	TGTGCCAGCAGCTTCCCCGGACTTGGATCACCCCTCCACTTT
TRBV10-3	TRBJ1-1	.	TRBD1	CAIRGGSDTEAFF	TGTGCCATCAGAGGGGGCTCGGACACTGAAGCTTTCTTT
TRBV7-8	TRBJ2-7	.	.	CASSLSEQYF	TGTGCCAGCAGCTTAAGCGAGCAGTACTTC
TRBV19	TRBJ2-7	once	TRBD1	CASSYGTGYEQYF	TGTGCCAGTAGTTATGGGACAGGCTACGAGCAGTACTTC
TRBV6-5	TRBJ2-6	.	.	CASSRFSGANVLTF	TGTGCCAGCAGCCGCTTCTCTGGGGCCAACGTCCTGACTTTC
TRBV4-2	TRBJ1-4	.	.	CASSPLRNEKLFF	TGTGCCAGCAGCCCTCTACGGAATGAAAAACTGTTTTTT
TRBV2	TRBJ2-3	few	.	CASLRLITDTQYF	TGTGCCAGCCTCAGACTGATCACAGATACGCAGTATTTT
TRBV6-2/TRBV6-3	TRBJ1-2	.	.	CASSEGAPGYTF	TGTGCCAGCAGTGAGGGAGCGCCTGGCTACACCTTC
TRBV19	TRBJ2-3	.	.	CASSRLKADTQYF	TGTGCCAGTAGTCGGCTAAAAGCAGATACGCAGTATTTT
TRBV7-8	TRBJ2-1	.	.	CASSLVGNEQFF	TGTGCCAGCAGCTTAGTGGGGAATGAGCAGTTCTTC
TRBV7-8	TRBJ2-2	.	TRBD2	CASSLGGLAGNTGELFF	TGTGCCAGCAGCTTAGGAGGTTTAGCGGGGAACACCGGGGAGCTGTTTTTT
TRBV6-1	TRBJ2-5	once	.	CASSELGFWAQETQYF	TGTGCCAGCAGTGAATTAGGGTTTTGGGCCCAAGAGACCCAGTACTTC
TRBV6-1	TRBJ2-7	.	TRBD1	CASSEPIGGWSPYEQYF	TGTGCCAGCAGTGAACCGATAGGGGGCTGGTCCCCCTACGAGCAGTACTTC
TRBV9	TRBJ2-7	.	TRBD2	CASSPSGASGKLYEQYF	TGTGCCAGCAGCCCGTCAGGGGCTAGCGGGAAACTCTACGAGCAGTACTTC
TRBV6-5	TRBJ2-4	.	.	CASRTGLAKNIQYF	TGTGCCAGCAGAACAGGACTAGCCAAAAACATTCAGTACTTC
TRBV28	TRBJ2-5	.	.	CASRPQAGIQETQYF	TGTGCCAGCAGGCCCCAAGCCGGGATCCAAGAGACCCAGTACTTC
TRBV24-1	TRBJ2-2	.	TRBD1	CATAGTGNTGELFF	TGTGCCACGGCCGGGACAGGGAACACCGGGGAGCTGTTTTTT
TRBV4-1	TRBJ2-1	.	.	CASSLQGQREQFF	TGCGCCAGCAGCCTCCAGGGGCAACGGGAGCAGTTCTTC
TRBV30	TRBJ2-3	.	.	CAWSVRDRSTDTQYF	TGTGCCTGGAGTGTACGGGACCGTAGCACAGATACGCAGTATTTT
TRBV10-3	TRBJ2-7	.	TRBD2	CAISDLAGAYEQYF	TGTGCCATCAGTGATCTAGCGGGGGCCTACGAGCAGTACTTC
TRBV4-2	TRBJ1-5	once	TRBD1	CASSADRGPGQPQHF	TGTGCCAGCAGCGCAGACAGGGGGCCGGGGCAGCCCCAGCATTTT